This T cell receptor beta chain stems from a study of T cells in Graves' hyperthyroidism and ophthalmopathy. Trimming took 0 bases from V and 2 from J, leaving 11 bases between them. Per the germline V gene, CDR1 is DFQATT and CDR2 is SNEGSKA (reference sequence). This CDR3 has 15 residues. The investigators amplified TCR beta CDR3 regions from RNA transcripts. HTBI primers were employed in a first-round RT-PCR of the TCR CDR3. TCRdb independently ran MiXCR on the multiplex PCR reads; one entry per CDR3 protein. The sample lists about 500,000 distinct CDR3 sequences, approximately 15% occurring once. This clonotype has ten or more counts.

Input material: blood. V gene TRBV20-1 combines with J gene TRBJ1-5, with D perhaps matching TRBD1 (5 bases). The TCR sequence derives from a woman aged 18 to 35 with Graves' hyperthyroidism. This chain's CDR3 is CSARDDSSGNQPQHF. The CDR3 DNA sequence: TGCAGTGCTAGAGACGACAGTTCGGGCAATCAGCCCCAGCATTTT.